This T cell receptor (beta chain) was sequenced for a study of blood T cell repertoires in COVID-19. Turning to the study itself: The United States, Italy and Spain provided the acute and convalescent COVID-19 samples. PBMCs, B-cell-depleted T cells, or T cells provided the cDNA or gDNA that made up the material.

Recruits, aged about 18 to 95 years, lived in 25 or so US areas. Only in-frame clones appear in the TCRdb table, and some are missing; sequencing was by immunoSEQ multiplex PCR. The data contain hundreds of thousands of clones, roughly 80% of them singletons. The TCR originated in a man aged 35-49 years who had been exposed to COVID-19. The sequenced material came from PBMCs or T cells enriched from blood (not recorded which).

The CDR3 DNA follows: TGTGCCAGCAGCTTAGAACAGGGAAACATTCAGTACTTC. The encoded protein is CASSLEQGNIQYF. This chain joins TRBV11-3 and TRBJ2-4, with a weak D call TRBD1 (6 bases). CDR3 length: 13 residues. CDR1 SGHNT and CDR2 YENEEA come from the germline V gene. V was pared by 0 bases and J by 6 bases, with 6 bases between.